This T cell receptor (beta chain) was sequenced in a study of blood T cell repertoires in COVID-19. Overall study: The United States, Italy and Spain provided the acute and convalescent COVID-19 samples. From T cells, B-cell-depleted T cells, or PBMCs came the material, which was cDNA or gDNA.

V shed 5 bases and J shed 8 bases, with 18 bases lying between them. Germline V gene lookup returns CDR1 SNHLY and CDR2 FYNNEI. This CDR3 is built from 14 residues. Original processing methods: Estimated nucleated cell counts came from reference gene primer amplification. Repertoires were generated with immunoSEQ multiplex PCR, while TCRdb's copy carries only in-frame clones and drops some. For V, J and clone size, that table is used; D and trimming come from the DNA. The top ten hold approximately 2.5% of the sample, which has about 170,000 clones, 84% seen once. Sample: peripheral blood. The J gene is TRBJ1-2, the V gene TRBV2; D is possibly TRBD1 (6 bases). The TCR was taken from a human donor with acute or convalescent COVID-19. The donor label of this sample is uncertain. The CDR3 DNA sequence: TGTGCCAGCAGTAGGACAGCAATTCCGACCGGCTACACCTTC. This translates into CASSRTAIPTGYTF.